Following are 20 T cell receptor beta chains from one sample sequenced in a study of CD8 T cells in ankylosing spondylitis. MiXCR, applied by TCRdb to the 5' RACE reads, yields one record per CDR3 protein. The table has approximately 240,000 distinct CDR3 sequences, roughly a quarter seen once. Source material: blood, either unsorted or a sorted T cell fraction (not recorded which). All receptors derive from a male donor with ankylosing spondylitis or in good health (not recorded which).

This rearrangement joins TRBV27 to TRBJ1-4; D uncertain. V gave up 3 bases and J gave up 4 bases, with 9 bases separating them. The CDR3 length is 14 residues. Looked up from germline, CDR1 is MNHEY and CDR2 is SMNVEV (reference sequence). The CDR3 loop is CASSFSRHNEKLFF. The CDR3 coding sequence is TGTGCCAGCAGTTTCTCCAGGCATAATGAAAAACTGTTTTTT. The variable domain in full, with the rest retrieved from reference TRBV27 and TRBJ1-4, is EAQVTQNPRYLITVTGKKLTVTCSQNMNHEYMSWYRQDPGLGLRQIYYSMNVEVTDKGDVPEGYKVSRKEKRNFPLILESPSPNQTSLYFCASSFSRHNEKLFFGSGTQLSVL.

V and J are TRBV15 and TRBJ2-1, with unresolved D. V lost 1 base, J lost 0 bases, and 4 bases lay in between. Germline lookup yields CDR1 LNHNV and CDR2 YYDKDF (reference sequence). CDR3 length equals 14 residues. CDR3 sequence reads: CATSRGSSYNEQFF. In DNA, the CDR3 is TGTGCCACCAGCAGAGGCAGCTCCTACAATGAGCAGTTCTTC.

This clonotype was seen only a few times. One end of the junction varies from germline; a read error may be responsible. The rearrangement links TRBV29-1 to TRBJ1-2, with D perhaps matching TRBD1 (5 bases). The CDR3 runs to 13 residues. The germline CDR1 and CDR2 sequences are SQVTM and ANQGSEA. The CDR3 loop is CSVEGGSNYRYTF. The DNA of the CDR3 is TGCAGCGTTGAGGGGGGATCTAACTATCGCTACACCTTC.

This clonotype has ten or more counts. In DNA form, the CDR3 reads TGTGCCAGCAGTTTAGGAAAGGGAGCCTATGGCTACACCTTC. This gives the protein CASSLGKGAYGYTF. J is TRBJ1-2 and V is TRBV12-3 or TRBV12-4; no clear D. V was shortened by 1 base and J by 4 bases, with 10 bases between the two germline ends. The CDR3 has 14 residues.

A few counts support this clonotype. The chain recombines TRBV20-1 with TRBJ2-1; TRBD2 is a possible D gene (6 bases). The CDR3 has 14 residues. Germline-derived CDR1 and CDR2 are DFQATT and SNEGSKA (reference sequence). V lost 6 bases and J 7 bases, leaving 19 bases between the germline ends. The CDR3 spells CSARDSLTLNEQFF. The CDR3 DNA is TGCAGTGCAAGGGACTCCCTTACCTTAAATGAGCAGTTCTTC.

This clonotype was seen only a few times. The chain combines TRBV12-3 or TRBV12-4 with TRBJ2-7; 10 nucleotides line up with TRBD1. The CDR3 consists of 14 residues. V trimming: 3 bases; J trimming: 6 bases; junction bases outside the gene matches: 5. This CDR3 is CASSFGDRGGEQYF. The DNA for the CDR3 is TGTGCCAGCAGTTTTGGGGACAGGGGAGGCGAGCAGTACTTC.

The V and J genes are TRBV5-5 and TRBJ1-6; unclear D gene. Germline CDR1 reads SGHKS; CDR2 reads YYEKEE (reference sequence). The CDR3 spans 14 residues. Trimming cost V 1 base and J 10 bases, with 12 bases left between them. The CDR3 region has the DNA TGTGCCAGCAGCTTGTTAGGGATGAGATCACCCCTCCACTTT. It codes for CASSLLGMRSPLHF.

This clonotype was counted ten times or more. The chain links TRBV20-1 to TRBJ1-5; D unresolved. V dropped 2 bases and J dropped 9 bases, with 11 bases sitting between them. The germline gives CDR1 DFQATT, CDR2 SNEGSKA (reference sequence). CDR3 length: 12 residues. The chain's CDR3 is CSARFSAGPQHF. The CDR3, as DNA: TGCAGTGCTAGATTTAGCGCCGGGCCCCAGCATTTT.

The table lists this clonotype with many counts. This sequence joins TRBV29-1 and TRBJ2-7; D is unresolved. The CDR3 is made up of 10 amino acids. V lost 4 bases and J 6 bases, leaving 7 bases between the germline ends. Germline CDR1 and CDR2: SQVTM and ANQGSEA. The CDR3, as DNA: TGCAGCGTTGTCGGCACCGAGCAGTACTTC. This gives the protein CSVVGTEQYF.

The genes are TRBV4-2 and TRBJ2-2, with 7 bases that match TRBD2. CDR1 and CDR2 from the germline V gene are LGHNA and YNFKEQ. The junction had 7 bases not matched to a gene; V was cut back by 1 base and J by 8 bases. This CDR3 contains 15 residues. CDR3: CASSQVGGGDGELFF. CDR3 nucleotides: TGTGCCAGCAGCCAAGTGGGGGGAGGGGATGGGGAGCTGTTTTTT.

This clonotype showed up many times. The chain employs TRBV5-1 and TRBJ1-3, with D unresolved. Trimming stripped 4 bases from V and 4 bases from J, with 9 bases between. CDR1 and CDR2 from the germline V gene are SGHRS and YFSETQ. CDR3 length: 13 residues. The CDR3, as DNA: TGCGCCAGCAGCCCCACACAGGGAAACACCATATATTTT. Protein: CASSPTQGNTIYF. Based on the CDR3 plus reference TRBV5-1 and TRBJ1-3, the full variable domain is KAGVTQTPRYLIKTRGQQVTLSCSPISGHRSVSWYQQTPGQGLQFLFEYFSETQRNKGNFPGRFSGRQFSNSRSEMNVSTLELGDSALYLCASSPTQGNTIYFGEGSWLTVV.

J is TRBJ2-3 and V is TRBV5-1, with 8 bases fitting TRBD2. With V trimmed by 1 base and J by 3 bases, 7 bases remained unmatched. This CDR3 has 16 amino acids. Germline CDR1 is SGHRS and CDR2 is YFSETQ. In DNA, the CDR3 is TGCGCCAGCAGCTTGCCAGCGGGGGTTGGAACAGATACGCAGTATTTT. It encodes CASSLPAGVGTDTQYF. The whole variable domain, remainder taken from reference TRBV5-1 and TRBJ2-3, is KAGVTQTPRYLIKTRGQQVTLSCSPISGHRSVSWYQQTPGQGLQFLFEYFSETQRNKGNFPGRFSGRQFSNSRSEMNVSTLELGDSALYLCASSLPAGVGTDTQYFGPGTRLTVL.

This clonotype was seen only a few times. The chain links TRBV29-1 to TRBJ1-5; D is ambiguous. This CDR3 is 12 amino acids long. Germline CDR1 is SQVTM and CDR2 is ANQGSEA. V shed 7 bases and J shed 6 bases, with 13 bases lying between them. CDR3 in DNA: TGCAGCGGCGGAATTCCGGGTCAGCCCCAGCATTTT. It codes for CSGGIPGQPQHF.

This clonotype was recorded at least ten times. The rearrangement uses TRBV12-3 or TRBV12-4 and TRBJ1-1; TRBD1 matches 8 bases. The CDR3 runs 13 residues. Germline trimming cut 5 bases from V and 1 base from J; bases unmatched to any gene: 0. The CDR3 DNA reads TGTGCCAGCAGTACAGGGGGGAACACTGAAGCTTTCTTT. Translation: CASSTGGNTEAFF.

This clonotype was seen repeatedly, ten times or more. This sequence joins TRBV5-1 and TRBJ2-5, with D tentatively TRBD1 or TRBD2 (5 bases each). In germline, CDR1 is SGHRS, CDR2 YFSETQ. This CDR3 is built from 15 residues. Trimming stripped 2 bases from V and 5 bases from J, with 16 bases between. The CDR3 nucleotides are TGCGCCAGCAGCTTAGGGACGCTACTAAGTGAGACCCAGTACTTC. It encodes CASSLGTLLSETQYF.

This clonotype appeared a few times. The V call is TRBV20-1, the J call TRBJ2-1, with a weak D call TRBD1 (5 bases). Germline-derived CDR1 and CDR2 are DFQATT and SNEGSKA (reference sequence). The CDR3 extends over 13 amino acids. The V and J ends lost 4 bases and 6 bases respectively, with 13 bases between them. DNA of the CDR3: TGCAGTGCTACCCATGGGGCCACCAATGAGCAGTTCTTC. Translation: CSATHGATNEQFF.

The chain employs TRBV20-1 and TRBJ1-1; possible D gene TRBD1, 6 bases. Trimming pared 7 bases from V and 10 bases from J, leaving 16 bases between. In germline, CDR1 is DFQATT, CDR2 SNEGSKA (reference sequence). The CDR3 has 11 residues. The CDR3 DNA reads as TGCAGTGGCGGACAGTCTACTATAGCTTTCTTT. Translated, it gives CSGGQSTIAFF.

This clonotype was recorded a few times. The chain recombines TRBV10-1 with TRBJ2-2; no firm D call. From germline, CDR1 is WNHNN and CDR2 SYGVQD (reference sequence). The CDR3 runs to 13 residues. V lost 5 bases, J lost 1 base, and 5 bases lay in between. CDR3 protein: CASSTRNTGELFF. CDR3 DNA sequence: TGCGCCAGCAGTACACGGAACACCGGGGAGCTGTTTTTT.

V usage is TRBV10-3 and J usage is TRBJ2-2; possibly TRBD2 for D (5 bases). CDR3 length equals 13 residues. Trimming took 8 bases from V and 1 from J, leaving 8 bases between them. The germline V gene has CDR1 ENHRY and CDR2 SYGVKD. The CDR3 loop is CAIQSGNTGELFF. DNA of the CDR3: TGTGCCATCCAGAGCGGGAACACCGGGGAGCTGTTTTTT.

In this sample, this clonotype turned up many times. The gene calls are TRBV3-1 and TRBJ1-1; possible D gene TRBD1, 5 bases. This CDR3 is built from 14 residues. Germline V gene sequence: CDR1 LGHDT, CDR2 YNNKEL (reference sequence). Between the trimmed V and J ends, which lost 5 bases and 0 bases, there was a span of 10 bases. Here the CDR3 DNA reads TGTGCCAGCAGCGAGGGGACCGTGAACACTGAAGCTTTCTTT. This translates into CASSEGTVNTEAFF.